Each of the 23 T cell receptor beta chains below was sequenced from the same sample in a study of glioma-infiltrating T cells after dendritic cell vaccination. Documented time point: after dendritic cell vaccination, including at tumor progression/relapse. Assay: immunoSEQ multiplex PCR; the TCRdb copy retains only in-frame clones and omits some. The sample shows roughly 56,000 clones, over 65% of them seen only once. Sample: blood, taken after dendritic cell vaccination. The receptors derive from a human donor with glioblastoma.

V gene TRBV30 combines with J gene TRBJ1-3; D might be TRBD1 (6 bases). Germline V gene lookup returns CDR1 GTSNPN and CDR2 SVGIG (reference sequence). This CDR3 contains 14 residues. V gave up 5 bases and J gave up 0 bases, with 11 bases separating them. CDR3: CAWGTGTSGNTIYF. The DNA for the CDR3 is TGTGCCTGGGGTACAGGGACCTCTGGAAACACCATATATTTT.

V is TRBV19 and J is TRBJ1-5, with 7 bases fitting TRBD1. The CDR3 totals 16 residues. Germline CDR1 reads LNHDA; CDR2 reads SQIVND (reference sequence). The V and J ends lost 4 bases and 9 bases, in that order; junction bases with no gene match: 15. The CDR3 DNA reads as TGTGCCAGTAGTACCCCCGGACAGGCCCCAGTCCGGCCCCAGCATTTT. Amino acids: CASSTPGQAPVRPQHF.

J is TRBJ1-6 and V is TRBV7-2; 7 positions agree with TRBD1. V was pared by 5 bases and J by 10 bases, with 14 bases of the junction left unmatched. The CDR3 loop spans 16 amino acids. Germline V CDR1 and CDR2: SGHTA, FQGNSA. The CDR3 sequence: CASSLLAGQLKSPLHF. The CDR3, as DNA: TGTGCCAGCAGCCTCCTTGCGGGACAGTTAAAGTCACCCCTCCACTTT.

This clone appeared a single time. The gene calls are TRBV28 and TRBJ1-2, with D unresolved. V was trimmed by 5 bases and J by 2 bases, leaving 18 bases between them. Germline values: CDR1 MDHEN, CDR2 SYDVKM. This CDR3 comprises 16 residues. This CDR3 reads CASSDPRVGANYGYTF. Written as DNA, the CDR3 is TGTGCCAGCAGTGACCCTCGCGTGGGCGCAAACTATGGCTACACCTTC.

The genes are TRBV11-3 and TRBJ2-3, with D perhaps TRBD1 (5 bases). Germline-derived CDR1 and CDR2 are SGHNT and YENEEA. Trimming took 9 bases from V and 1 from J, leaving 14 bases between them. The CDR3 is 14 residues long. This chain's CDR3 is CASPPLQGTDTQYF. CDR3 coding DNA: TGTGCCAGTCCCCCACTACAGGGCACAGATACGCAGTATTTT.

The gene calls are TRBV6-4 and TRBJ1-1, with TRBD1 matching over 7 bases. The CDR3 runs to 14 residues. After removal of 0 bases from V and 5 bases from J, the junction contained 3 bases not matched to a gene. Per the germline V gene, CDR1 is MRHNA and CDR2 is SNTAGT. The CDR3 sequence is CASSDSNRGTEAFF. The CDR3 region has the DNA TGTGCCAGCAGTGACTCGAACAGGGGTACTGAAGCTTTCTTT.

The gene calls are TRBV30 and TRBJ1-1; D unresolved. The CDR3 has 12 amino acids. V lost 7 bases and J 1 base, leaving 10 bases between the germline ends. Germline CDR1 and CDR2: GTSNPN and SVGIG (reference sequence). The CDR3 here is CASHRGNTEAFF. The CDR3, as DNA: TGTGCCTCTCATCGGGGGAACACTGAAGCTTTCTTT. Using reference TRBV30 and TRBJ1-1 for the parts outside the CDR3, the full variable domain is SQTIHQWPATLVQPVGSPLSLECTVEGTSNPNLYWYRQAAGRGLQLLFYSVGIGQISSEVPQNLSASRPQDRQFILSSKKLLLSDSGFYLCASHRGNTEAFFGQGTRLTVV.

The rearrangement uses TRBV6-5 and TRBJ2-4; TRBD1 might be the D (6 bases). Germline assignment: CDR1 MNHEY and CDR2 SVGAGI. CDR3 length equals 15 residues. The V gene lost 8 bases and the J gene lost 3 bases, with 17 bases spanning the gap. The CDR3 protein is CASGGPGEDKNIQYF. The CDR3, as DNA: TGTGCCAGCGGGGGCCCCGGGGAAGACAAAAACATTCAGTACTTC.

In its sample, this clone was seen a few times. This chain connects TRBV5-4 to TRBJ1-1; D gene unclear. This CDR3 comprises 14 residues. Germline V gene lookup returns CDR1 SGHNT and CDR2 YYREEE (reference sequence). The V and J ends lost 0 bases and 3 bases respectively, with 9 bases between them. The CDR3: CASSLERRYTEAFF. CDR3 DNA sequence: TGTGCCAGCAGCTTGGAAAGGAGGTACACTGAAGCTTTCTTT.

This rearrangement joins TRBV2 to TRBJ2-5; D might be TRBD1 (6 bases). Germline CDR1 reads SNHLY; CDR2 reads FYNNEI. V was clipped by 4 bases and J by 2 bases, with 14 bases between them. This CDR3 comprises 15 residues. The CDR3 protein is CASSGKTGRQETQYF. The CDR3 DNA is TGTGCCAGCAGTGGGAAGACAGGTCGGCAAGAGACCCAGTACTTC.

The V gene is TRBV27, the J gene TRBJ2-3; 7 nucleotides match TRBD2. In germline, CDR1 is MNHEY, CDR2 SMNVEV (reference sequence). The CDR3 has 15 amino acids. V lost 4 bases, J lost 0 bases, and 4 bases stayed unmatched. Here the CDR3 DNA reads TGTGCCAGCAGTTCCCTAGCGGCGAGCACAGATACGCAGTATTTT. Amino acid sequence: CASSSLAASTDTQYF.

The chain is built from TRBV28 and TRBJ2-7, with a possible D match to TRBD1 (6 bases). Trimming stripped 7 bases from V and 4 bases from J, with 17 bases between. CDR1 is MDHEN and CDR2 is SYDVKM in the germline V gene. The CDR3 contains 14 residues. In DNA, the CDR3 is TGTGCCAGCAACCTGGACAGTCCGATATACGAGCAGTACTTC. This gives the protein CASNLDSPIYEQYF.

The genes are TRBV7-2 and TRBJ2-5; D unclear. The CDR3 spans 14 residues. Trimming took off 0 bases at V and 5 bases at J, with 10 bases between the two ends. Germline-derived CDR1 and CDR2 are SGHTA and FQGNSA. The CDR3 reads CASSLAAGVETQYF. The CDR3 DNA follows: TGTGCCAGCAGCTTAGCGGCAGGTGTGGAGACCCAGTACTTC.

The CDR3 sequence: CASSYHGQDYGYTF. The CDR3 DNA follows: TGTGCCAGCAGTTACCATGGACAGGACTATGGCTACACCTTC. The chain combines TRBV6-5 with TRBJ1-2; 7 nucleotides line up with TRBD1. Unmatched junction bases numbered 3, after V lost 2 bases and J lost 3 bases. The CDR3 contains 14 residues. Germline lookup yields CDR1 MNHEY and CDR2 SVGAGI.

The CDR3 DNA reads TGCGCCAGCAGCCATGAATTGAATCCCGGGACAGGTCGTGTGAAACTGTTTTTT. Protein: CASSHELNPGTGRVKLFF. This sequence joins TRBV4-3 and TRBJ1-4; 8 bases are a match to TRBD1. This CDR3 spans 18 amino acids. The trim removed 3 bases at V and 11 bases at J, leaving 20 bases unmatched. CDR1 and CDR2 from the germline V gene are LGHNA and YSLEER.

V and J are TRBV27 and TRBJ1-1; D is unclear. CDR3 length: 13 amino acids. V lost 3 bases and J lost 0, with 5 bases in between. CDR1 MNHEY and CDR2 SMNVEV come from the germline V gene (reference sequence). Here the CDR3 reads CASSLALNTEAFF. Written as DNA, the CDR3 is TGTGCCAGCAGTTTGGCCCTGAACACTGAAGCTTTCTTT.

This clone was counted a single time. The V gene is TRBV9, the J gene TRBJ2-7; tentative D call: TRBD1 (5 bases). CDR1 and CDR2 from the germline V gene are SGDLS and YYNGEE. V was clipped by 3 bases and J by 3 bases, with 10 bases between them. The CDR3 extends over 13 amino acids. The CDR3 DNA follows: TGTGCCAGCAGCGGTGGGGCAAACTACGAGCAGTACTTC. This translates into CASSGGANYEQYF.

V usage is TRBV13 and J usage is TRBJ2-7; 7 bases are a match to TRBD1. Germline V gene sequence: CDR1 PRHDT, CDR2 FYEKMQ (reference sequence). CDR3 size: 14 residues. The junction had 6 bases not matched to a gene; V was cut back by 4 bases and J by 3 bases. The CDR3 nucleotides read TGTGCCAGCAGCTACTACGACAGGGTCTACGAGCAGTACTTC. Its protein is CASSYYDRVYEQYF.

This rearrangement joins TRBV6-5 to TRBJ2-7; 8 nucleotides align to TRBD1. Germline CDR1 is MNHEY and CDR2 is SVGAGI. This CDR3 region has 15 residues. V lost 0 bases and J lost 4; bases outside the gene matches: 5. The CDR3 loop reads CASSYSKGTGYEQYF. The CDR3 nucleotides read TGTGCCAGCAGTTACTCGAAGGGGACAGGTTACGAGCAGTACTTC.

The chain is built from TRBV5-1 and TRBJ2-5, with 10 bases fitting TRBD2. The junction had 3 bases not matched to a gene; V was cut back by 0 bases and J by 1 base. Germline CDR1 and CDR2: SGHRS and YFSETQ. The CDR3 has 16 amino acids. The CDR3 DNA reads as TGCGCCAGCAGCTTGGCTCCTAGCGGGGGCCAAGAGACCCAGTACTTC. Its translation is CASSLAPSGGQETQYF.

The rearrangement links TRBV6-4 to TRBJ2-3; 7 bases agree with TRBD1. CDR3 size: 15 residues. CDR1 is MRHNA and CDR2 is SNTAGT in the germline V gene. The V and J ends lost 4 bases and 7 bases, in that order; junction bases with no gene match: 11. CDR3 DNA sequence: TGTGCCAGCAGTGTGGGCGAAGGGGGCGCGAATACGCAGTATTTT. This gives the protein CASSVGEGGANTQYF.

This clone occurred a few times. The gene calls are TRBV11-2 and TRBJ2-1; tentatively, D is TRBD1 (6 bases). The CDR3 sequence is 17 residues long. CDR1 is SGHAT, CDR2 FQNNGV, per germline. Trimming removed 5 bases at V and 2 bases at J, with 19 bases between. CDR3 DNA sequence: TGTGCCAGCAGCCCTACTTCTACAGGGCGGCCCTACAATGAGCAGTTCTTC. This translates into CASSPTSTGRPYNEQFF.

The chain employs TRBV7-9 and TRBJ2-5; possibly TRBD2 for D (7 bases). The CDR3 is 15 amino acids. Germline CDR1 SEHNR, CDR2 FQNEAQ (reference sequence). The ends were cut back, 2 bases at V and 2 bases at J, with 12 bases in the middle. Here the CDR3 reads CASSLRGGLQETQYF. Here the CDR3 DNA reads TGTGCCAGCAGCTTAAGGGGGGGGCTGCAAGAGACCCAGTACTTC.